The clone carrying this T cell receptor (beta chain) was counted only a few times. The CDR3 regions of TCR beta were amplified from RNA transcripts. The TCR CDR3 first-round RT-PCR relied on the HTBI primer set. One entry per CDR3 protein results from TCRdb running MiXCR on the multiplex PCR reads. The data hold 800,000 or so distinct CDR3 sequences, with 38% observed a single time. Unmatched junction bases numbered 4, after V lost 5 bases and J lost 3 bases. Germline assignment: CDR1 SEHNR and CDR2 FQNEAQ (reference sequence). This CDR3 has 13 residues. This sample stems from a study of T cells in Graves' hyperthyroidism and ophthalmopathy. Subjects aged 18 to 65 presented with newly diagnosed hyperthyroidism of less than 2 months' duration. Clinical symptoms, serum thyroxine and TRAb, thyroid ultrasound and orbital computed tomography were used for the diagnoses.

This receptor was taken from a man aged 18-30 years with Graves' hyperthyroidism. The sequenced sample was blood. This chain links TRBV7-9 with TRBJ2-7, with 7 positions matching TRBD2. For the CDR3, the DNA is TGTGCCAGCAGCGTTCCTAGCGGCTACGAGCAGTACTTC. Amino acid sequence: CASSVPSGYEQYF. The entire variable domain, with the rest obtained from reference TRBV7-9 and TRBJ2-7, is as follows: DTGVSQNPRHKITKRGQNVTFRCDPISEHNRLYWYRQTLGQGPEFLTYFQNEAQLEKSRLLSDRFSAERPKGSFSTLEIQRTEQGDSAMYLCASSVPSGYEQYFGPGTRLTVT.